Below, one T cell receptor beta chain is given with its context. Its target is not known. Data came from immunoSEQ multiplex PCR; TCRdb stores just in-frame clones and leaves some out. Of about 59,000 clones listed, around 93% are singletons. These data come from a study of OX40 agonist ivuxolimab in advanced cancers. About the research overall: The patients received ivuxolimab by intravenous route every 2 weeks at 0.01 to 10 mg/kg. Those treated in dose escalation had hepatocellular carcinoma, melanoma, renal cell cancer or head and neck cancer. Findings and limits, study-wide: Fewer expanded clones were found on average in CD4+ than in CD8+ T cells.

Germline V gives CDR1 WNHNN, CDR2 SYGVQD (reference sequence). The CDR3 runs 18 residues. The V gene lost 9 bases and the J gene lost 5 bases, with 31 bases spanning the gap. This TCR was sampled from an adult with an advanced solid tumor such as melanoma, head and neck, liver or kidney cancer. This sequence joins TRBV10-1 and TRBJ2-5; possible D gene TRBD2, 5 bases. This specimen consisted of CD4+ or CD8+ T cells sorted from blood, obtained in a trial of the OX40 agonist ivuxolimab. CDR3 protein: CARIRRVALRSDEETQYF. The CDR3 DNA reads TGCGCCAGGATAAGGCGGGTTGCCCTCCGATCCGACGAGGAGACCCAGTACTTC.